Sequencing of this TCR beta chain was carried out in a study of cytomegalovirus exposure and HLA in healthy donors. The V end lost 2 bases, the J end lost 5 bases, and 16 bases lay between the germline ends. This CDR3 comprises 15 residues. The germline V gene encodes CDR1 MNHEY and CDR2 SVGAGI. Data came from immunoSEQ multiplex PCR; TCRdb stores just in-frame clones and leaves some out. The sample has 150,000 or so clones, 80% to 90% seen once. V is TRBV6-5 and J is TRBJ2-7; D unresolved. This TCR derives from a woman in her 30s in good health and CMV-seropositive. Sequencing input: PBMCs. The CDR3 here is CASSYRQAGPHEQYF. The CDR3, as DNA: TGTGCCAGCAGTTACCGACAAGCTGGGCCCCACGAGCAGTACTTC.